A single sample is the source of the 17 T cell receptor beta chains below, sequenced in a study of neoadjuvant nivolumab and ipilimumab in lung cancer. The assay was immunoSEQ multiplex PCR, and TCRdb's table has in-frame clones only and misses some. The sample records 20,000 to 25,000 clones, under 90% being singletons. The source material was peripheral blood, sampled before neoadjuvant nivolumab, alone or with ipilimumab. The receptors were sampled from an adult with non-small cell lung cancer.

This clone was seen a handful of times. The chain joins TRBV11-2 to TRBJ2-1; D not certain. CDR1 is SGHAT and CDR2 is FQNNGV in the germline V gene. This CDR3 is built from 14 residues. V gave up 1 base and J gave up 9 bases, with 13 bases separating them. The CDR3, as DNA: TGTGCCAGCAGCTTAGCACCGAGGCGGTCTGAGCAGTTCTTC. Its protein product is CASSLAPRRSEQFF.

The chain carries TRBV28 and TRBJ1-5; D is ambiguous. Looked up from germline, CDR1 is MDHEN and CDR2 is SYDVKM. CDR3 length equals 12 residues. Trimming cost V 6 bases and J 1 base, with 4 bases left between them. Here the CDR3 DNA reads TGTGCCAGCAGCAAGAGCAATCAGCCCCAGCATTTT. Translated, it gives CASSKSNQPQHF.

The chain links TRBV11-3 to TRBJ1-1; no reliable D call. This CDR3 is 16 amino acids long. V lost 0 bases to trimming and J lost 11 bases, with 22 bases between them. From germline, CDR1 is SGHNT and CDR2 YENEEA. The CDR3 loop is CASSLDFDSHEDKAFF. The CDR3 coding sequence is TGTGCCAGCAGCTTAGATTTCGATAGCCATGAAGATAAGGCTTTCTTT.

The chain uses TRBV5-8 and TRBJ2-2; 10 bases line up with TRBD1. CDR1 is SGHTS and CDR2 is YDEGEE in the germline V gene. The length of the CDR3 is 15 residues. The V gene end was trimmed by 3 bases and the J gene end by 7 bases; junction bases not matched to a gene: 6. The CDR3 loop reads CASSWTGGQGGELFF. In DNA form, the CDR3 reads TGTGCCAGCAGCTGGACAGGGGGTCAAGGCGGGGAGCTGTTTTTT.

The V call is TRBV2, the J call TRBJ1-2; weak D call: TRBD1 (5 bases). The CDR3 is 15 residues long. V was trimmed by 10 bases and J by 4 bases, leaving 22 bases between them. Germline-derived CDR1 and CDR2 are SNHLY and FYNNEI. CDR3 DNA: TGTGCCATACACGGGGGGATTGGGGTTACCTATGGCTACACCTTC. Protein product: CAIHGGIGVTYGYTF.

The chain carries TRBV30 and TRBJ1-1, with a possible D match to TRBD1 (5 bases). The germline V gene encodes CDR1 GTSNPN and CDR2 SVGIG (reference sequence). The ends were cut back, 3 bases at V and 13 bases at J, with 21 bases in the middle. CDR3 length equals 13 residues. CDR3 sequence: CAWSQGVLSRVFF. In DNA, the CDR3 is TGTGCCTGGAGCCAAGGGGTCCTTTCGAGGGTTTTCTTT.

The chain employs TRBV9 and TRBJ1-1; TRBD1 matches 7 bases. Germline V CDR1 and CDR2: SGDLS, YYNGEE. CDR3 size: 13 residues. Losses at the gene ends were 2 bases for V and 7 bases for J; bases not matched to a gene: 5. CDR3 in amino acids: CASSVSNRGEAFF. The CDR3 DNA is TGTGCCAGCAGCGTTTCCAACAGGGGTGAAGCTTTCTTT.

This clone was seen a handful of times. The chain has TRBV6-1 and TRBJ2-2; TRBD1 aligns across 8 bases. CDR1 and CDR2 from the germline V gene are MNHNS and SASEGT. With 4 bases clipped from V and 9 bases from J, the junction kept 7 bases outside the gene matches. The CDR3 sequence is 14 residues long. The CDR3: CASSVTGADRELFF. The CDR3, as DNA: TGTGCCAGCAGTGTGACAGGGGCCGATAGGGAGCTGTTTTTT.

V usage is TRBV18 and J usage is TRBJ2-5, with TRBD1 identical over 9 bases. Germline V gene sequence: CDR1 KGHSH, CDR2 LQKENI. V shed 3 bases and J 5 bases; nucleotides not matched to a gene: 10. CDR3 length equals 16 residues. CDR3 in amino acids: CASSPVGQGLWETQYF. The CDR3 region has the DNA TGTGCCAGCTCACCGGTGGGACAGGGTCTTTGGGAGACCCAGTACTTC. Filled out from reference TRBV18 and TRBJ2-5, the complete variable domain reads NAGVMQNPRHLVRRRGQEARLRCSPMKGHSHVYWYRQLPEEGLKFMVYLQKENIIDESGMPKERFSAEFPKEGPSILRIQQVVRGDSAAYFCASSPVGQGLWETQYFGPGTRLLVL.

The chain combines TRBV9 with TRBJ2-1, with D unclear. Trimming took off 1 base at V and 9 bases at J, with 11 bases between the two ends. The CDR3 contains 13 residues. In germline, CDR1 is SGDLS, CDR2 YYNGEE. In nucleotides, the CDR3 is TGTGCCAGCAGCGTAACTCGCCGAGCTGAGCAGTTCTTC. The encoded protein is CASSVTRRAEQFF.

V gene TRBV7-2 combines with J gene TRBJ2-7, with D tentatively TRBD2 (6 bases). The length of the CDR3 is 13 residues. Per the germline V gene, CDR1 is SGHTA and CDR2 is FQGNSA. V lost 2 bases to trimming and J lost 2 bases, with 7 bases between them. The CDR3 nucleotides read TGTGCCAGCAGCTTATGGGGGGCCTACGAGCAGTACTTC. Encoded protein: CASSLWGAYEQYF.

This clone counts as large (0.1 to 1%). The gene calls are TRBV27 and TRBJ1-2, with D perhaps TRBD1 (5 bases). Trimming removed 5 bases at V and 0 bases at J, with 10 bases between. CDR1 is MNHEY, CDR2 SMNVEV, per germline (reference sequence). The CDR3 runs to 14 residues. For the CDR3, the DNA is TGTGCCAGCAGTACGCAGGGTGCTAACTATGGCTACACCTTC. Translated, it gives CASSTQGANYGYTF.

The V call is TRBV7-2, the J call TRBJ1-2; D not resolved. Trimming pared 5 bases from V and 4 bases from J, leaving 8 bases between. Germline CDR1 and CDR2: SGHTA and FQGNSA. The CDR3 is made up of 12 amino acids. CDR3 DNA sequence: TGTGCCAGCAGCGAAAACACCTATGGCTACACCTTC. It yields the protein CASSENTYGYTF.

V usage is TRBV7-2 and J usage is TRBJ1-5; D not certain. With 8 bases removed from V and 3 bases from J, the gap between germline ends came to 14 bases. The CDR3 is made up of 14 amino acids. The germline V gene encodes CDR1 SGHTA and CDR2 FQGNSA. CDR3 nucleotide sequence: TGTGCCAGCCGGCCTGGGAGGATCAATCAGCCCCAGCATTTT. Protein product: CASRPGRINQPQHF.

The chain recombines TRBV28 with TRBJ1-4; D gene ambiguous. The V end was cut by 2 bases, the J end by 4 bases, with 8 bases between. Germline V gene lookup returns CDR1 MDHEN and CDR2 SYDVKM. CDR3 length equals 14 residues. The DNA for the CDR3 is TGTGCCAGCAGTTTACCGGGGAGTAATGAAAAACTGTTTTTT. Translated: CASSLPGSNEKLFF.

This clone was seen once. This chain links TRBV4-1 with TRBJ2-2; D call uncertain. In germline, CDR1 is MGHRA, CDR2 YSYEKL. The CDR3 is 16 amino acids. V was shortened by 4 bases and J by 0 bases, with 12 bases between the two germline ends. This CDR3 reads CASSREHASNTGELFF. The CDR3 bases are TGCGCCAGCAGCCGGGAACACGCTTCGAACACCGGGGAGCTGTTTTTT.

This clone was recorded once. The chain employs TRBV4-1 and TRBJ2-3; perhaps TRBD2 as D (6 bases). This CDR3 comprises 14 residues. V lost 3 bases and J 3 bases, leaving 10 bases between the germline ends. CDR1 and CDR2 (germline): MGHRA, YSYEKL. The DNA for the CDR3 is TGCGCCAGCAGCCAGGGGGGAGAGACAGATACGCAGTATTTT. It specifies CASSQGGETDTQYF.